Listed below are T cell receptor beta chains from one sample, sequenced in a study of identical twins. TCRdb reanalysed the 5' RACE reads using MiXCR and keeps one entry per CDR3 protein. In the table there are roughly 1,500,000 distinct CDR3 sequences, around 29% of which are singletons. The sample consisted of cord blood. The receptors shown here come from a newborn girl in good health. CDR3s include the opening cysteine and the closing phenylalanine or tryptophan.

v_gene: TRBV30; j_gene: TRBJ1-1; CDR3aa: CAWSVPGTEAFF
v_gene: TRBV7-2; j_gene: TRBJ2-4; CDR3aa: CASTETGWGAKNIQYF
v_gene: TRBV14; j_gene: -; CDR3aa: CASSQVGGQGALNEQYF
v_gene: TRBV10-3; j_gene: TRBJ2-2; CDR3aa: CAISEASDNTGELFF
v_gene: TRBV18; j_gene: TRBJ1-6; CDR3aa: CASSPDNSPLHF
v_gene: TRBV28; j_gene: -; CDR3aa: CASSLVRGGAETQYF
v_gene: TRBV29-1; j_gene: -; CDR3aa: CSVIGQGLNEQYF
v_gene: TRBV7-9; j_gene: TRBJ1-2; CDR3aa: CASNPGTGLYGYTF
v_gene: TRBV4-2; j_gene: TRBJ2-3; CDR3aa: CASSQDTRGTDTQYF
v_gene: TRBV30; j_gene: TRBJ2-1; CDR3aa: CALSPSSYNEQFF
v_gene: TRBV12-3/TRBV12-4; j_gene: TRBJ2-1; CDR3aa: CASSLIPILADYNEQFF
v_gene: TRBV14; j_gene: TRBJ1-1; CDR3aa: CASSPRTGWPNTEAFF
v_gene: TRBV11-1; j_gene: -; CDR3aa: CASSLVGQVLAKNIQYF
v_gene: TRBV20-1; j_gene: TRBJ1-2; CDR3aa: CSAREGQGLYGYTF
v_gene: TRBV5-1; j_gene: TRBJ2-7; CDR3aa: CASSYGQGPYEQYF
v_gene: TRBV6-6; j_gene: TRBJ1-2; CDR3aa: CASSTGGSNYGYTF
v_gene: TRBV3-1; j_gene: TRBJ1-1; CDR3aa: CASSPTVLNTEAFF
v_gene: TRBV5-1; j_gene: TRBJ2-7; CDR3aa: CASSRSPPSSYEQYF
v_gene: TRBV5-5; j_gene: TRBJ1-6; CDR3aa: CVSDDAWQGNSPLHF
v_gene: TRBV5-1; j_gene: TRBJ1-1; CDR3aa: CASSRRRGSEAFF
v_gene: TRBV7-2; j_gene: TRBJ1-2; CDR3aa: CASTSTGNYGYTF
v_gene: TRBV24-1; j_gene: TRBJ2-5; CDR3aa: CATSDLPGLAGLGNEQYF